Reported below is one T cell receptor (beta chain). Its specificity is unknown. Quantitative barcoded 5'-RACE was used to prepare TCR beta libraries. TCRdb reanalysed the 5' RACE reads using MiXCR and keeps one entry per CDR3 protein. The repertoire holds 650,000 to 800,000 distinct CDR3 sequences, with under 20% as singletons. These data come from a study of CD8 T cells in ankylosing spondylitis. Study conclusions and caveats: What appeared characteristic of ankylosing spondylitis blood was a TCR beta motif of eight highly homologous variants. Prior literature has documented some motif variants in synovial fluid and blood from reactive arthritis. It was reported that disease-linked clones were significantly enriched in matched ankylosing spondylitis synovial fluid.

The CDR3 length is 16 residues. Per the germline V gene, CDR1 is DFQATT and CDR2 is SNEGSKA (reference sequence). J lost 4 bases, V lost 0 bases, and 9 bases had no gene match. Sequenced sample: blood, either unsorted or a sorted T cell fraction (not recorded which). The chain recombines TRBV20-1 with TRBJ2-7; 10 nucleotides align to TRBD2. The clonotype originates from a male donor with ankylosing spondylitis. The CDR3 here is CSARDIGIAGGYEQYF. The CDR3 bases are TGCAGTGCTAGAGATATTGGGATAGCGGGGGGATACGAGCAGTACTTC.